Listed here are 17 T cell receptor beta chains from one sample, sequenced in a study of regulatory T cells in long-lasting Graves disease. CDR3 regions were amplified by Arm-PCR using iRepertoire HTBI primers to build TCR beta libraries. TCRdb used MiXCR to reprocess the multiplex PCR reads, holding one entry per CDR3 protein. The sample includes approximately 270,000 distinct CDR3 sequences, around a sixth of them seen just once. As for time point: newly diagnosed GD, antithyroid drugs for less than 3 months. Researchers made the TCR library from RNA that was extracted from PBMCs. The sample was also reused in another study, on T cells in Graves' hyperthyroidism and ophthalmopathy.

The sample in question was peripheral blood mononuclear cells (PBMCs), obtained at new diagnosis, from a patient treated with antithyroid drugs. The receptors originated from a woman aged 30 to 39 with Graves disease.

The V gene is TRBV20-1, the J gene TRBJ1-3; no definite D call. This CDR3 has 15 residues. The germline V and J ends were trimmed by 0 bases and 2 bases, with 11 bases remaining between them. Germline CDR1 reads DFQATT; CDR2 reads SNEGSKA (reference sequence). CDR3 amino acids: CSAREGRLAGNTIYF. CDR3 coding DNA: TGCAGTGCTAGAGAGGGTCGATTGGCTGGAAACACCATATATTTT.

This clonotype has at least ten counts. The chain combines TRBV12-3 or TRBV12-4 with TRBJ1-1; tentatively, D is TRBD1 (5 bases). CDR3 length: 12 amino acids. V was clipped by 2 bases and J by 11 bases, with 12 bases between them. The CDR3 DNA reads TGTGCCAGCAGTTTATCAGGGTGGAGGGCTTTCTTT. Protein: CASSLSGWRAFF.

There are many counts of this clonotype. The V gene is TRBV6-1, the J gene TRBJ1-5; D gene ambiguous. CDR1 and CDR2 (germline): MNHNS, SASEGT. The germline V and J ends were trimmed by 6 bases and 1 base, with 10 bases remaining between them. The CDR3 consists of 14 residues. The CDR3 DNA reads TGTGCCAGCAGCGCCAGTGGAAGCAATCAGCCCCAGCATTTT. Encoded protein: CASSASGSNQPQHF.

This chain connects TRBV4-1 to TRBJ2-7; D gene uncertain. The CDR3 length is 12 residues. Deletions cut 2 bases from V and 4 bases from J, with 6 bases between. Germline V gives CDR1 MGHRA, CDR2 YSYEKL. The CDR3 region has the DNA TGCGCCAGCAGCCAAATGGGGTACGAGCAGTACTTC. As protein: CASSQMGYEQYF.

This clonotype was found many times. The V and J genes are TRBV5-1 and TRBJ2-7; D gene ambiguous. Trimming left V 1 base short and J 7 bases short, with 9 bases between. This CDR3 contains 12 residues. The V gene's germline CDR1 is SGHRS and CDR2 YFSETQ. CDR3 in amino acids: CASSLTVREQYF. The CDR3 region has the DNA TGCGCCAGCAGCTTGACGGTACGAGAGCAGTACTTC.

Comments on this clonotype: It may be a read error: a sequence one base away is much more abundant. CDR3 sequence: CSARDPRVGDQPRHF. For the CDR3, the DNA is TGCAGTGCTAGAGATCCCAGGGTGGGGGATCAGCCCCGGCATTTT. V is TRBV20-1 and J is TRBJ1-5, with a weak D call TRBD1 (5 bases). Germline assignment: CDR1 DFQATT and CDR2 SNEGSKA (reference sequence). The CDR3 length is 15 residues.

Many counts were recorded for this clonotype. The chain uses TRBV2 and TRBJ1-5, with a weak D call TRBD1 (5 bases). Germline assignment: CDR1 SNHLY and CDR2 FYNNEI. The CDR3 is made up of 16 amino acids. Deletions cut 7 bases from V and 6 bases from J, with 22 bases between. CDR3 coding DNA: TGTGCCAGCACCCCCAAGGGGTTCATCGGGGGTCAGCCCCAGCATTTT. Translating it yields CASTPKGFIGGQPQHF. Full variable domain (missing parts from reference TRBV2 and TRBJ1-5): EPEVTQTPSHQVTQMGQEVILRCVPISNHLYFYWYRQILGQKVEFLVSFYNNEISEKSEIFDDQFSVERPDGSNFTLKIRSTKLEDSAMYFCASTPKGFIGGQPQHFGDGTRLSIL.

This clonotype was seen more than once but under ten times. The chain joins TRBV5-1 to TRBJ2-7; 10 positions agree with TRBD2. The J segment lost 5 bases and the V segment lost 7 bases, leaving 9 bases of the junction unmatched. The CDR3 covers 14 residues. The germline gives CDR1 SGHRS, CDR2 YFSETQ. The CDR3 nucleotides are TGCGCCAGCGGGGTCAGGCTAGCGGGGGACGAGCAGTACTTC. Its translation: CASGVRLAGDEQYF.

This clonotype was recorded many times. The DNA for the CDR3 is TGTGCCACCCGGGCGGCGGGATTAGCTTTCTTT. It codes for CATRAAGLAFF. V usage is TRBV12-3 or TRBV12-4 and J usage is TRBJ1-1; D call uncertain. Trimming shortened V by 10 bases and J by 10 bases, and 16 bases separated the two germline ends. The CDR3 is made up of 11 amino acids.

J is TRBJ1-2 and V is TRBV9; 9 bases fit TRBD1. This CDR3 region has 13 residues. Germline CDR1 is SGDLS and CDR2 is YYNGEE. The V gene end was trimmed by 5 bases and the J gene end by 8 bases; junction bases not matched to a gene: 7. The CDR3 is CASSATGGRGYTF. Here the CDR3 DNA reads TGTGCCAGCAGTGCGACAGGGGGGAGAGGCTACACCTTC. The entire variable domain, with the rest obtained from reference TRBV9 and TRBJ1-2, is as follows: DSGVTQTPKHLITATGQRVTLRCSPRSGDLSVYWYQQSLDQGLQFLIQYYNGEERAKGNILERFSAQQFPDLHSELNLSSLELGDSALYFCASSATGGRGYTFGSGTRLTVV.

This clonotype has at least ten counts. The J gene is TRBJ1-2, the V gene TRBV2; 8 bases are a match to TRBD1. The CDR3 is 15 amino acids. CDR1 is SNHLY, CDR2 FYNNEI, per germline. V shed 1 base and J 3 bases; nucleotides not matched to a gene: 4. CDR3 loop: CASSEGQGAYYGYTF. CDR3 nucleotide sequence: TGTGCCAGCAGTGAAGGGCAGGGGGCATACTATGGCTACACCTTC.

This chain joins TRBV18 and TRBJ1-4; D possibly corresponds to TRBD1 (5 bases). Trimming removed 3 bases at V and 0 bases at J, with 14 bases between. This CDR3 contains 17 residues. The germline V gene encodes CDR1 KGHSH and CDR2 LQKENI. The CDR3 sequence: CASSPAAGPATNEKLFF. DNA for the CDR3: TGTGCCAGCTCACCGGCGGCAGGGCCTGCAACTAATGAAAAACTGTTTTTT.

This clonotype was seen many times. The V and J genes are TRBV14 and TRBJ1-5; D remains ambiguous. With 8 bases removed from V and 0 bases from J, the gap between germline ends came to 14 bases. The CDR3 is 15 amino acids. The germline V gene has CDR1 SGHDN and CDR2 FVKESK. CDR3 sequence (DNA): TGTGCCAGCGGTGGGCTGGCTTATAGCAATCAGCCCCAGCATTTT. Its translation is CASGGLAYSNQPQHF.

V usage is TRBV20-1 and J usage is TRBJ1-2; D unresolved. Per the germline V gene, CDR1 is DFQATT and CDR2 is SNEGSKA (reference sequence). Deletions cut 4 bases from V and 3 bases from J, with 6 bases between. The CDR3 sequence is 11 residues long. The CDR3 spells CSATDHYGYTF. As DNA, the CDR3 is TGCAGTGCTACAGACCACTATGGCTACACCTTC.

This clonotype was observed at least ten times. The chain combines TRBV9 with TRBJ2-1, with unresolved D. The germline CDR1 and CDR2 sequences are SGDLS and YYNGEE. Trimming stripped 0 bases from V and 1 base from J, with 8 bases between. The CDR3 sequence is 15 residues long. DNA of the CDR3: TGTGCCAGCAGCGTAGTTCCCCAATCCTACAATGAGCAGTTCTTC. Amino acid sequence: CASSVVPQSYNEQFF.

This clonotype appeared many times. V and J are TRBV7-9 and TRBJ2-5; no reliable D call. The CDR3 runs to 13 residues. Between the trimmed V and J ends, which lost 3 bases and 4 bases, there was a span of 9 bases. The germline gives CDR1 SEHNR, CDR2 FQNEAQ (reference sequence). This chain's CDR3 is CASSFALGETQYF. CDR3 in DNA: TGTGCCAGCAGCTTTGCGCTTGGAGAGACCCAGTACTTC.

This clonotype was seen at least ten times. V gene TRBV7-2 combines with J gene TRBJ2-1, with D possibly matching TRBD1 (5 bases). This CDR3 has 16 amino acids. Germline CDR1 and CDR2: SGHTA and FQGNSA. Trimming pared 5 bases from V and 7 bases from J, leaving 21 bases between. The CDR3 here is CASSPQGRELWNEQFF. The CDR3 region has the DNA TGTGCCAGCAGCCCGCAGGGCAGGGAATTATGGAATGAGCAGTTCTTC.